The rows below give T cell receptor beta chains drawn from one sample of a study of early T cells in non-severe SARS-CoV-2 infection. MiXCR, applied by TCRdb to the 5' RACE reads, yields one record per CDR3 protein. This sample has tens of thousands of distinct CDR3 sequences, with 3.5% to 5% found just once. The sequencing input was whole blood. These receptor sequences come from an adult who was a healthcare worker with PCR-confirmed SARS-CoV-2 infection or an uninfected control (not recorded which). Both conserved end residues are part of each CDR3. D genes are given only for firm matches. Expanded clones get a size class; other rows say once, few or many, or leave the size out.

d_call: TRBD1; j_call: TRBJ1-6; clone_size: many; v_call: TRBV7-9; cdr3_nt: TGTGCCAGCAGCTTATCAGACAGGGTCGGATCACCCCTCCACTTT; cdr3_aa: CASSLSDRVGSPLHF
d_call: TRBD1; j_call: TRBJ1-3; clone_size: many; v_call: TRBV20-1; cdr3_nt: TGCAGTGCTAGCGGACAGGGGGCCGTTGGCTCTGGAAACACCATATATTTT; cdr3_aa: CSASGQGAVGSGNTIYF
d_call: NA; j_call: TRBJ1-4; clone_size: many; v_call: TRBV27; cdr3_nt: TGTGCCAGCAGTTTATTTGAGGGGGTCGGTGAAAAACTGTTTTTT; cdr3_aa: CASSLFEGVGEKLFF
d_call: TRBD1; j_call: TRBJ2-3; clone_size: many; v_call: TRBV5-1; cdr3_nt: TGCGCCAGCAAAACCGGGACAGATAGCACAGATACGCAGTATTTT; cdr3_aa: CASKTGTDSTDTQYF
d_call: NA; j_call: TRBJ2-7; clone_size: NA; v_call: TRBV7-2; cdr3_nt: TGTGCCTCAGGAAGGACAGCCCCTGACGAGCAGTACTTC; cdr3_aa: CASGRTAPDEQYF
d_call: NA; j_call: TRBJ2-3; clone_size: medium-sized; v_call: TRBV7-2; cdr3_nt: TGTGCCAGCGGAGGGGATAGCACAGATACGCAGTATTTT; cdr3_aa: CASGGDSTDTQYF
d_call: NA; j_call: TRBJ2-3; clone_size: few; v_call: TRBV29-1; cdr3_nt: TGCAGCGTTGAGGGGAGCACAGATACGCAGTATTTT; cdr3_aa: CSVEGSTDTQYF
d_call: NA; j_call: TRBJ2-7; clone_size: NA; v_call: TRBV4-2; cdr3_nt: TGTGCCAGCAGCCAAGATTCAGCGGCCTACGAGCAGTACTTC; cdr3_aa: CASSQDSAAYEQYF
d_call: NA; j_call: TRBJ2-3; clone_size: many; v_call: TRBV30; cdr3_nt: TGTGCCTGGGATCGTTTAGCGCCCAGCACAGATACGCAGTATTTT; cdr3_aa: CAWDRLAPSTDTQYF
d_call: TRBD1; j_call: TRBJ1-1; clone_size: many; v_call: TRBV7-2; cdr3_nt: TGTGCCAGCAGCCAAGACAGGGCGAACACTGAAGCTTTCTTT; cdr3_aa: CASSQDRANTEAFF
d_call: NA; j_call: TRBJ2-7; clone_size: few; v_call: TRBV6-2/TRBV6-3; cdr3_nt: TGTGCCAGCAGGGAATCCTACGAGCAGTACTTC; cdr3_aa: CASRESYEQYF
d_call: NA; j_call: TRBJ2-7; clone_size: many; v_call: TRBV28; cdr3_nt: TGTGCCAGCGGGGCAGACTCTCGACGACAGTACTTC; cdr3_aa: CASGADSRRQYF
d_call: NA; j_call: TRBJ2-5; clone_size: many; v_call: TRBV12-3/TRBV12-4; cdr3_nt: TGTGCCAGCAGTTTGGAAAGGACTTACCAAGAGACCCAGTACTTC; cdr3_aa: CASSLERTYQETQYF
d_call: NA; j_call: TRBJ2-4; clone_size: many; v_call: TRBV4-3; cdr3_nt: TGCGCCAGCAGCCAGAGGGATATCGGCATTCAGTACTTC; cdr3_aa: CASSQRDIGIQYF
d_call: NA; j_call: TRBJ2-3; clone_size: many; v_call: TRBV6-1; cdr3_nt: TGTGCCAGCAGTGATACAGATACGCAGTATTTT; cdr3_aa: CASSDTDTQYF
d_call: NA; j_call: TRBJ1-5; clone_size: many; v_call: TRBV28; cdr3_nt: TGTGCCAGCAGTCCACGTTGGGGGGGGAGCAATCAGCCCCAGCATTTT; cdr3_aa: CASSPRWGGSNQPQHF
d_call: TRBD2; j_call: TRBJ2-3; clone_size: many; v_call: TRBV18; cdr3_nt: TGTGCCAGCTCACCTCTAGCGGGAGGAAGCACAGATACGCAGTATTTT; cdr3_aa: CASSPLAGGSTDTQYF
d_call: NA; j_call: TRBJ2-7; clone_size: medium-sized; v_call: TRBV4-2; cdr3_nt: TGTGCCAGCAGCCAAGAAAGTTCGGCGGGGAGCTCCTACGAGCAGTACTTC; cdr3_aa: CASSQESSAGSSYEQYF
d_call: TRBD2; j_call: TRBJ2-1; clone_size: NA; v_call: TRBV9; cdr3_nt: TGTGCCAGCAGCCCAAGGGGACTAGTGGGTGAGCAGTTCTTC; cdr3_aa: CASSPRGLVGEQFF
d_call: TRBD2; j_call: TRBJ2-7; clone_size: many; v_call: TRBV3-1; cdr3_nt: TGTGCCAGCAGCCAGCTAGCGGGAGACTACGAGCAGTACTTC; cdr3_aa: CASSQLAGDYEQYF
d_call: TRBD1; j_call: TRBJ2-7; clone_size: many; v_call: TRBV6-2/TRBV6-3; cdr3_nt: TGTGCCAGTATCGATGGACAGGGGATAGCTGGCGAGCAGTACTTC; cdr3_aa: CASIDGQGIAGEQYF
d_call: TRBD2; j_call: TRBJ2-7; clone_size: many; v_call: TRBV7-2; cdr3_nt: TGTGCCAGCAGCTTAGCGTGGGGGGGTCAGTACGAGCAGTACTTC; cdr3_aa: CASSLAWGGQYEQYF
d_call: TRBD1; j_call: TRBJ2-5; clone_size: few; v_call: TRBV2; cdr3_nt: TGTGCCAGCAGTGCGATAATTTTCCGGACAGGGGAGGAGACCCAGTACTTC; cdr3_aa: CASSAIIFRTGEETQYF
d_call: TRBD1; j_call: TRBJ1-1; clone_size: many; v_call: TRBV6-1; cdr3_nt: TGTGCCAGCAGTGCCCGGGACAGGGTCTCTGCTTTCTTT; cdr3_aa: CASSARDRVSAFF
d_call: TRBD2; j_call: TRBJ2-2; clone_size: many; v_call: TRBV6-5; cdr3_nt: TGTGCCACCGTGCGGGGGGGCACCGGGGAGCTGTTTTTT; cdr3_aa: CATVRGGTGELFF
d_call: TRBD1; j_call: TRBJ2-1; clone_size: many; v_call: TRBV25-1; cdr3_nt: TGTGCCAGCCGCAAGACAGGGCCCTACAATGAGCAGTTCTTC; cdr3_aa: CASRKTGPYNEQFF
d_call: TRBD2; j_call: TRBJ2-6; clone_size: many; v_call: TRBV4-1; cdr3_nt: TGCGCCAGCAGCCAAGCCCTTCTAGCGGGAGGGACTGGGGCCAACGTCCTGACTTTC; cdr3_aa: CASSQALLAGGTGANVLTF
d_call: TRBD1; j_call: TRBJ2-2; clone_size: many; v_call: TRBV5-6; cdr3_nt: TGTGCCAGCAGCTCGGGCTTACAGGGGGCGAGGACCGGGGAGCTGTTTTTT; cdr3_aa: CASSSGLQGARTGELFF
d_call: TRBD1; j_call: TRBJ2-7; clone_size: many; v_call: TRBV15; cdr3_nt: TGTGCCACCAGCAGAGAGAGTGTCGGACAGGGGAACTACGAGCAGTACTTC; cdr3_aa: CATSRESVGQGNYEQYF
d_call: TRBD1; j_call: TRBJ2-1; clone_size: many; v_call: TRBV7-6; cdr3_nt: TGTGCCAGCAGCCGGACAGGGGACCCCTACAATGAGCAGTTCTTC; cdr3_aa: CASSRTGDPYNEQFF
d_call: TRBD2; j_call: TRBJ2-1; clone_size: many; v_call: TRBV12-3/TRBV12-4; cdr3_nt: TGTGCCAGCAGTCAGACTAGCGGGAGGGCAAAAGAGCAGTTCTTC; cdr3_aa: CASSQTSGRAKEQFF
d_call: NA; j_call: TRBJ1-2; clone_size: many; v_call: TRBV5-6; cdr3_nt: TGTGCCAGCAGCTTGGCAGTTTTAGGACAGCAAGCCTATGGCTACACCTTC; cdr3_aa: CASSLAVLGQQAYGYTF
d_call: NA; j_call: TRBJ2-5; clone_size: many; v_call: TRBV12-3/TRBV12-4; cdr3_nt: TGTGCCAGCAGTTGGACAGAAGAGACCCAGTACTTC; cdr3_aa: CASSWTEETQYF
d_call: NA; j_call: TRBJ2-4; clone_size: few; v_call: TRBV28; cdr3_nt: TGTGCCAGCAGCCACCCCTCGGACAGCAAGCTAGCCAAAAACATTCAGTACTTC; cdr3_aa: CASSHPSDSKLAKNIQYF
d_call: NA; j_call: TRBJ2-6; clone_size: many; v_call: TRBV9; cdr3_nt: TGTGCCAGCAGCGGGAGGGCCAACGTCCTGACTTTC; cdr3_aa: CASSGRANVLTF
d_call: NA; j_call: TRBJ1-2; clone_size: many; v_call: TRBV19; cdr3_nt: TGTGCCAGTAGTATGGAGACAGTACATGGCTACACCTTC; cdr3_aa: CASSMETVHGYTF
d_call: NA; j_call: TRBJ2-7; clone_size: NA; v_call: TRBV9; cdr3_nt: TGTGCCAGCAGCGTAGGTCTGGACCTCAGATACGAGCAGTACTTC; cdr3_aa: CASSVGLDLRYEQYF
d_call: NA; j_call: TRBJ2-5; clone_size: NA; v_call: TRBV27; cdr3_nt: TGTGCCAGCAGTTTAGGCAACCAAGAGACCCAGTACTTC; cdr3_aa: CASSLGNQETQYF
d_call: NA; j_call: TRBJ2-5; clone_size: many; v_call: TRBV18; cdr3_nt: TGTGCCAGCTCACCACAGAACACGAACCAAGAGACCCAGTACTTC; cdr3_aa: CASSPQNTNQETQYF
d_call: NA; j_call: TRBJ2-7; clone_size: many; v_call: TRBV11-2; cdr3_nt: TGTGCCAGCAGCTTAGTGGGTCAGAACGAGCAGTACTTC; cdr3_aa: CASSLVGQNEQYF
d_call: TRBD2; j_call: TRBJ2-3; clone_size: many; v_call: TRBV28; cdr3_nt: TGTGCCAGCAGACCCGGACTAGCGGGAGTTTGGGCAGATACGCAGTATTTT; cdr3_aa: CASRPGLAGVWADTQYF
d_call: TRBD2; j_call: TRBJ2-2; clone_size: many; v_call: TRBV20-1; cdr3_nt: TGCAGTGCTAGAGATTTCGGGAGGGCCGACACCGGGGAGCTGTTTTTT; cdr3_aa: CSARDFGRADTGELFF
d_call: TRBD1; j_call: TRBJ2-4; clone_size: many; v_call: TRBV4-3; cdr3_nt: TGCGCCAGCAGCCAAGACGGGACAGGGGGAAACATTCAGTACTTC; cdr3_aa: CASSQDGTGGNIQYF
d_call: NA; j_call: TRBJ2-1; clone_size: few; v_call: TRBV12-3/TRBV12-4; cdr3_nt: TGTGCCAGCAGCCTCCGGAACAGGAACAATGAGCAGTTCTTC; cdr3_aa: CASSLRNRNNEQFF
d_call: NA; j_call: TRBJ2-7; clone_size: many; v_call: TRBV18; cdr3_nt: TGTGCCAGCTCACCACCGGGGGGCTCCTACGAGCAGTACTTC; cdr3_aa: CASSPPGGSYEQYF
d_call: NA; j_call: TRBJ1-5; clone_size: many; v_call: TRBV24-1; cdr3_nt: TGTGCCACCAGTCCCCGGGACGGACGCAATCAGCCCCAGCATTTT; cdr3_aa: CATSPRDGRNQPQHF
d_call: TRBD2; j_call: TRBJ2-7; clone_size: many; v_call: TRBV11-2; cdr3_nt: TGTGCCAGCAGCTTAGAATCCGGCGGGAGGAGTGAGCAGTACTTC; cdr3_aa: CASSLESGGRSEQYF
d_call: TRBD1; j_call: TRBJ2-5; clone_size: many; v_call: TRBV29-1; cdr3_nt: TGCAGCGTCACAACAAACAGGGGGCAGACAGTAGAGACCCAGTACTTC; cdr3_aa: CSVTTNRGQTVETQYF
d_call: NA; j_call: TRBJ1-6; clone_size: many; v_call: TRBV4-1; cdr3_nt: TGCGCCAGCAGCCAAGATCGGGGTAGAAGCTCCTATAATTCACCCCTCCACTTT; cdr3_aa: CASSQDRGRSSYNSPLHF
d_call: NA; j_call: TRBJ1-1; clone_size: NA; v_call: TRBV20-1; cdr3_nt: TGCAGTGCTAGAGATTCCTGGGGGACGCGAGCTTTCTTT; cdr3_aa: CSARDSWGTRAFF
d_call: NA; j_call: TRBJ1-2; clone_size: many; v_call: TRBV12-3/TRBV12-4; cdr3_nt: TGTGCCAGCAGTTTGACAGTAAATGGCTACACCTTC; cdr3_aa: CASSLTVNGYTF
d_call: TRBD2; j_call: TRBJ2-5; clone_size: many; v_call: TRBV20-1; cdr3_nt: TGCAGTGCTCATGCGACTACTAGCGGGAGATTTGCGACCCAGTACTTC; cdr3_aa: CSAHATTSGRFATQYF
d_call: NA; j_call: TRBJ2-1; clone_size: NA; v_call: TRBV7-2; cdr3_nt: TGTGCCAGCAGCTTAGATCACAGCTACAATGAGCAGTTCTTC; cdr3_aa: CASSLDHSYNEQFF
d_call: TRBD2; j_call: TRBJ2-7; clone_size: many; v_call: TRBV28; cdr3_nt: TGTGCCAGCAGCCCCTTTAGCGGGACCTACGAGCAGTACTTC; cdr3_aa: CASSPFSGTYEQYF
d_call: NA; j_call: TRBJ2-7; clone_size: NA; v_call: TRBV6-2/TRBV6-3; cdr3_nt: TGTGCCAGCAGCGACGGGTCACAGCTGACCTACGAGCAGTACTTC; cdr3_aa: CASSDGSQLTYEQYF
d_call: TRBD2; j_call: TRBJ2-2; clone_size: few; v_call: TRBV5-1; cdr3_nt: TGCGCCAGCAGCTTCACTAGCGGGAGGCTCACCGGGGAGCTGTTTTTT; cdr3_aa: CASSFTSGRLTGELFF
d_call: NA; j_call: TRBJ2-1; clone_size: many; v_call: TRBV6-4; cdr3_nt: TGTGCCAGCAGCGCTACGGGACTTTCCAATGAGCAGTTCTTC; cdr3_aa: CASSATGLSNEQFF
d_call: NA; j_call: TRBJ2-3; clone_size: many; v_call: TRBV27; cdr3_nt: TGTGCCAGCAGTTTAATCCCCGAAAGTAGCACAGATACGCAGTATTTT; cdr3_aa: CASSLIPESSTDTQYF
d_call: NA; j_call: TRBJ2-7; clone_size: many; v_call: TRBV5-5; cdr3_nt: TGTGCCAGCAGCCCAACGGACCGAGCCCAGCAGTACTTC; cdr3_aa: CASSPTDRAQQYF
d_call: NA; j_call: TRBJ1-1; clone_size: many; v_call: TRBV10-3; cdr3_nt: TGTGCCATCAGCTTGACGGCGAACACTGAAGCTTTCTTT; cdr3_aa: CAISLTANTEAFF